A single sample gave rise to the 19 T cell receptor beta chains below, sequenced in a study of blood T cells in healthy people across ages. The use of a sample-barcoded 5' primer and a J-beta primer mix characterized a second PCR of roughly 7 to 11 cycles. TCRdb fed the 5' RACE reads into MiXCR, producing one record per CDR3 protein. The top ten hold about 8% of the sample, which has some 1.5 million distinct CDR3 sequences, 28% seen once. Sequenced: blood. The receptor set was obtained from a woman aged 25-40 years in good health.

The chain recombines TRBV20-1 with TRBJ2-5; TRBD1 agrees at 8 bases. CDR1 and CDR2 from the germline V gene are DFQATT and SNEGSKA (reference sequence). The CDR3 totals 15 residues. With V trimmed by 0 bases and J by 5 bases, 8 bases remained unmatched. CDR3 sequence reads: CSARDQGTGWETQYF. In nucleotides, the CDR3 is TGCAGTGCTAGAGATCAGGGGACAGGTTGGGAGACCCAGTACTTC.

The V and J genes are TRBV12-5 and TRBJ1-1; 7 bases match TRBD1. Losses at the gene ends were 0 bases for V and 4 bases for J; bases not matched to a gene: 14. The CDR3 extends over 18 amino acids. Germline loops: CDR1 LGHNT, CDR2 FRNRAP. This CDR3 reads CASGLVLDRAGGRTEAFF. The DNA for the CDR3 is TGTGCTAGTGGTTTGGTACTTGATCGGGCAGGGGGGCGCACTGAAGCTTTCTTT. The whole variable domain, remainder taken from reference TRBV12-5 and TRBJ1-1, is DARVTQTPRHKVTEMGQEVTMRCQPILGHNTVFWYRQTMMQGLELLAYFRNRAPLDDSGMPKDRFSAEMPDATLATLKIQPSEPRDSAVYFCASGLVLDRAGGRTEAFFGQGTRLTVV.

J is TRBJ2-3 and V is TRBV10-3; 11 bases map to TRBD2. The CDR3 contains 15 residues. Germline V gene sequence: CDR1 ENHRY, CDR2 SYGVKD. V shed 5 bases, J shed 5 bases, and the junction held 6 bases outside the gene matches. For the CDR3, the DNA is TGTGCCATCAGTAGTAGCGGGGGGGCCGGAGATACGCAGTATTTT. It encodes CAISSSGGAGDTQYF.

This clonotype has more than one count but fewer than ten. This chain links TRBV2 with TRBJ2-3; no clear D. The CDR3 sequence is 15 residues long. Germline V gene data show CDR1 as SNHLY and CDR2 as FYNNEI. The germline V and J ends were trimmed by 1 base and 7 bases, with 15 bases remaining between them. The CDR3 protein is CASSEGTILVNTQYF. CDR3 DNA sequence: TGTGCCAGCAGTGAAGGGACGATCCTAGTAAATACGCAGTATTTT.

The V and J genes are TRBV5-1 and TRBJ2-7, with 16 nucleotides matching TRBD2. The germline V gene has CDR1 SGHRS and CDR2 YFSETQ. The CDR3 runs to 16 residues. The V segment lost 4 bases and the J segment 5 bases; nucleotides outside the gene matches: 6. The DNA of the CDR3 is TGCGCCAGCAGCGGGGGGACTAGCGGGAGGGACCACGAGCAGTACTTC. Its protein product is CASSGGTSGRDHEQYF.

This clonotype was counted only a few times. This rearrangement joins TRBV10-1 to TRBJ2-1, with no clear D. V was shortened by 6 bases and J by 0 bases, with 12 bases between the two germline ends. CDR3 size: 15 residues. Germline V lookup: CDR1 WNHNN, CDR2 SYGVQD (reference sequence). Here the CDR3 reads CASSSDQISYNEQFF. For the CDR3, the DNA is TGCGCCAGCAGCTCGGACCAGATCTCCTACAATGAGCAGTTCTTC.

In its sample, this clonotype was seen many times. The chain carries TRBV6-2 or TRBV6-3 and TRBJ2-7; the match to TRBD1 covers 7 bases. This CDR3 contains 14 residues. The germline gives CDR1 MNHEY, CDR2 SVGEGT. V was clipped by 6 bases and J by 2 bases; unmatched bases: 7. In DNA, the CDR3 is TGTGCCAGCAGGGATCCGGGACAGACCTACGAGCAGTACTTC. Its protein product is CASRDPGQTYEQYF.

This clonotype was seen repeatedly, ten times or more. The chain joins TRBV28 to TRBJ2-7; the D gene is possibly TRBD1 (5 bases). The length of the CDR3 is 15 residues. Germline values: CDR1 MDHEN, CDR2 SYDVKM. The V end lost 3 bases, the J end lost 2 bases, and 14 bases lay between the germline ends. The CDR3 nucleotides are TGTGCCAGCAGTTTGCAGGGTATTGGGACCTACGAGCAGTACTTC. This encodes CASSLQGIGTYEQYF. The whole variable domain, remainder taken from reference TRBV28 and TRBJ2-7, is DVKVTQSSRYLVKRTGEKVFLECVQDMDHENMFWYRQDPGLGLRLIYFSYDVKMKEKGDIPEGYSVSREKKERFSLILESASTNQTSMYLCASSLQGIGTYEQYFGPGTRLTVT.

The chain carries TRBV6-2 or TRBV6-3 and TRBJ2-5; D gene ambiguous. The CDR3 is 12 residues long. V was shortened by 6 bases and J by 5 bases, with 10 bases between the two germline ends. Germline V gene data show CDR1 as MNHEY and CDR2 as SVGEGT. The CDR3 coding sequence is TGTGCCAGCAGGGGATCGGTTGAGACCCAGTACTTC. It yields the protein CASRGSVETQYF.

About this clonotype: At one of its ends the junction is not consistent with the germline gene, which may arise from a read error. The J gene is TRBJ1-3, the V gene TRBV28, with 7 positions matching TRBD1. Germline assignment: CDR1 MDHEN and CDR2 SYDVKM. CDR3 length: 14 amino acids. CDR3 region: CVSSVTGRGNTIYF. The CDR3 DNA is TGTGTCAGCAGTGTGACAGGGAGAGGAAACACCATATATTTT.

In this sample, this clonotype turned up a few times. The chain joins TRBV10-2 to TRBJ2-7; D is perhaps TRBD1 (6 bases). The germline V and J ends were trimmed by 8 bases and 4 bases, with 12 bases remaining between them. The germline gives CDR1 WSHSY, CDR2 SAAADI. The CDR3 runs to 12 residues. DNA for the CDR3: TGCGCCAGCGCGGGCAGGGGTTACGAGCAGTACTTC. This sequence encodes CASAGRGYEQYF.

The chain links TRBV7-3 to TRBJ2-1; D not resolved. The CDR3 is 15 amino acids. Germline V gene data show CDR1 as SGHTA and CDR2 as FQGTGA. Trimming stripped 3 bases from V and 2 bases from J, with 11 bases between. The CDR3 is CASSFEVQAYNEQFF. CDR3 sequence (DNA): TGTGCCAGCAGCTTTGAAGTCCAGGCCTACAATGAGCAGTTCTTC.

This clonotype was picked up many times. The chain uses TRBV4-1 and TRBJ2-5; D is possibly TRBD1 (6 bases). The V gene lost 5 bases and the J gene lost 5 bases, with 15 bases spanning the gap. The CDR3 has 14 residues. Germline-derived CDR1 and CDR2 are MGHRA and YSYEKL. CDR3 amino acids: CASSDPGVGETQYF. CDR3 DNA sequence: TGCGCCAGCAGCGATCCAGGGGTCGGCGAGACCCAGTACTTC.

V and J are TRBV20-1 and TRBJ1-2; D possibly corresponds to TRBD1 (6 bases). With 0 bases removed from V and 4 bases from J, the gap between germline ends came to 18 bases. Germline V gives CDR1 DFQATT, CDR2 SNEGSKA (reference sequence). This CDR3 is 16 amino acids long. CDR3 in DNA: TGCAGTGCTAGAGATTACAGGGTACCGGAGGGCTATGGCTACACCTTC. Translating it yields CSARDYRVPEGYGYTF.

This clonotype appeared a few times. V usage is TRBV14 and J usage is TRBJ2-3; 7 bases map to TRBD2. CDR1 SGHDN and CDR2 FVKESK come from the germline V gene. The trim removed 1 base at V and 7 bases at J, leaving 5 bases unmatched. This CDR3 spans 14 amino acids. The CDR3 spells CASSQGLGGHTQYF. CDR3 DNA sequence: TGTGCCAGCAGCCAAGGGCTGGGAGGGCATACGCAGTATTTT.

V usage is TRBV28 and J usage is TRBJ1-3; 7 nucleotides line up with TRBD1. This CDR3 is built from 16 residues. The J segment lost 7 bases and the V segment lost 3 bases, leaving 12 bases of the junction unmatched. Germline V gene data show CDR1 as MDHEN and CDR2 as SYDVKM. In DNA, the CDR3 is TGTGCCAGCAGTTTCACATCCCAGACAGGGATGAACACCATATATTTT. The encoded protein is CASSFTSQTGMNTIYF.

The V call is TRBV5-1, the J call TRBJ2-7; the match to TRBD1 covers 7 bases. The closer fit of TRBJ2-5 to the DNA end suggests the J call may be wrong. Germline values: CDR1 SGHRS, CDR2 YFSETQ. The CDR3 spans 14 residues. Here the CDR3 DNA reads TGCGCCAGCAGCAGGGGACAGAATCAAGAGACCCAGTACTTC. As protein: CASSRGQNQETQYF.

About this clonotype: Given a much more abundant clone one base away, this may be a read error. The CDR3 nucleotides are TGTGTCAGCGTTCCATCGCCAGGGTTCCCCTACGAGCAGTACTTC. Translated: CVSVPSPGFPYEQYF. The chain has TRBV6-6 and TRBJ2-7; the D gene is possibly TRBD1 (5 bases). Per germline, CDR1 MNHNY and CDR2 SVGAGI (reference sequence). This CDR3 contains 15 residues.

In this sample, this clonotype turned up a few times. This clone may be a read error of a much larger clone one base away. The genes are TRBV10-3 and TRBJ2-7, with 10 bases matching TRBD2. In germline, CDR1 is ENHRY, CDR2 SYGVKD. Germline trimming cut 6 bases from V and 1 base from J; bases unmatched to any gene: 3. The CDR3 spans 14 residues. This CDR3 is CAIRELAGSYEQYF. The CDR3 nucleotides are TGTGCCATCAGGGAACTAGCGGGATCCTACGAGCAGTACTTC.